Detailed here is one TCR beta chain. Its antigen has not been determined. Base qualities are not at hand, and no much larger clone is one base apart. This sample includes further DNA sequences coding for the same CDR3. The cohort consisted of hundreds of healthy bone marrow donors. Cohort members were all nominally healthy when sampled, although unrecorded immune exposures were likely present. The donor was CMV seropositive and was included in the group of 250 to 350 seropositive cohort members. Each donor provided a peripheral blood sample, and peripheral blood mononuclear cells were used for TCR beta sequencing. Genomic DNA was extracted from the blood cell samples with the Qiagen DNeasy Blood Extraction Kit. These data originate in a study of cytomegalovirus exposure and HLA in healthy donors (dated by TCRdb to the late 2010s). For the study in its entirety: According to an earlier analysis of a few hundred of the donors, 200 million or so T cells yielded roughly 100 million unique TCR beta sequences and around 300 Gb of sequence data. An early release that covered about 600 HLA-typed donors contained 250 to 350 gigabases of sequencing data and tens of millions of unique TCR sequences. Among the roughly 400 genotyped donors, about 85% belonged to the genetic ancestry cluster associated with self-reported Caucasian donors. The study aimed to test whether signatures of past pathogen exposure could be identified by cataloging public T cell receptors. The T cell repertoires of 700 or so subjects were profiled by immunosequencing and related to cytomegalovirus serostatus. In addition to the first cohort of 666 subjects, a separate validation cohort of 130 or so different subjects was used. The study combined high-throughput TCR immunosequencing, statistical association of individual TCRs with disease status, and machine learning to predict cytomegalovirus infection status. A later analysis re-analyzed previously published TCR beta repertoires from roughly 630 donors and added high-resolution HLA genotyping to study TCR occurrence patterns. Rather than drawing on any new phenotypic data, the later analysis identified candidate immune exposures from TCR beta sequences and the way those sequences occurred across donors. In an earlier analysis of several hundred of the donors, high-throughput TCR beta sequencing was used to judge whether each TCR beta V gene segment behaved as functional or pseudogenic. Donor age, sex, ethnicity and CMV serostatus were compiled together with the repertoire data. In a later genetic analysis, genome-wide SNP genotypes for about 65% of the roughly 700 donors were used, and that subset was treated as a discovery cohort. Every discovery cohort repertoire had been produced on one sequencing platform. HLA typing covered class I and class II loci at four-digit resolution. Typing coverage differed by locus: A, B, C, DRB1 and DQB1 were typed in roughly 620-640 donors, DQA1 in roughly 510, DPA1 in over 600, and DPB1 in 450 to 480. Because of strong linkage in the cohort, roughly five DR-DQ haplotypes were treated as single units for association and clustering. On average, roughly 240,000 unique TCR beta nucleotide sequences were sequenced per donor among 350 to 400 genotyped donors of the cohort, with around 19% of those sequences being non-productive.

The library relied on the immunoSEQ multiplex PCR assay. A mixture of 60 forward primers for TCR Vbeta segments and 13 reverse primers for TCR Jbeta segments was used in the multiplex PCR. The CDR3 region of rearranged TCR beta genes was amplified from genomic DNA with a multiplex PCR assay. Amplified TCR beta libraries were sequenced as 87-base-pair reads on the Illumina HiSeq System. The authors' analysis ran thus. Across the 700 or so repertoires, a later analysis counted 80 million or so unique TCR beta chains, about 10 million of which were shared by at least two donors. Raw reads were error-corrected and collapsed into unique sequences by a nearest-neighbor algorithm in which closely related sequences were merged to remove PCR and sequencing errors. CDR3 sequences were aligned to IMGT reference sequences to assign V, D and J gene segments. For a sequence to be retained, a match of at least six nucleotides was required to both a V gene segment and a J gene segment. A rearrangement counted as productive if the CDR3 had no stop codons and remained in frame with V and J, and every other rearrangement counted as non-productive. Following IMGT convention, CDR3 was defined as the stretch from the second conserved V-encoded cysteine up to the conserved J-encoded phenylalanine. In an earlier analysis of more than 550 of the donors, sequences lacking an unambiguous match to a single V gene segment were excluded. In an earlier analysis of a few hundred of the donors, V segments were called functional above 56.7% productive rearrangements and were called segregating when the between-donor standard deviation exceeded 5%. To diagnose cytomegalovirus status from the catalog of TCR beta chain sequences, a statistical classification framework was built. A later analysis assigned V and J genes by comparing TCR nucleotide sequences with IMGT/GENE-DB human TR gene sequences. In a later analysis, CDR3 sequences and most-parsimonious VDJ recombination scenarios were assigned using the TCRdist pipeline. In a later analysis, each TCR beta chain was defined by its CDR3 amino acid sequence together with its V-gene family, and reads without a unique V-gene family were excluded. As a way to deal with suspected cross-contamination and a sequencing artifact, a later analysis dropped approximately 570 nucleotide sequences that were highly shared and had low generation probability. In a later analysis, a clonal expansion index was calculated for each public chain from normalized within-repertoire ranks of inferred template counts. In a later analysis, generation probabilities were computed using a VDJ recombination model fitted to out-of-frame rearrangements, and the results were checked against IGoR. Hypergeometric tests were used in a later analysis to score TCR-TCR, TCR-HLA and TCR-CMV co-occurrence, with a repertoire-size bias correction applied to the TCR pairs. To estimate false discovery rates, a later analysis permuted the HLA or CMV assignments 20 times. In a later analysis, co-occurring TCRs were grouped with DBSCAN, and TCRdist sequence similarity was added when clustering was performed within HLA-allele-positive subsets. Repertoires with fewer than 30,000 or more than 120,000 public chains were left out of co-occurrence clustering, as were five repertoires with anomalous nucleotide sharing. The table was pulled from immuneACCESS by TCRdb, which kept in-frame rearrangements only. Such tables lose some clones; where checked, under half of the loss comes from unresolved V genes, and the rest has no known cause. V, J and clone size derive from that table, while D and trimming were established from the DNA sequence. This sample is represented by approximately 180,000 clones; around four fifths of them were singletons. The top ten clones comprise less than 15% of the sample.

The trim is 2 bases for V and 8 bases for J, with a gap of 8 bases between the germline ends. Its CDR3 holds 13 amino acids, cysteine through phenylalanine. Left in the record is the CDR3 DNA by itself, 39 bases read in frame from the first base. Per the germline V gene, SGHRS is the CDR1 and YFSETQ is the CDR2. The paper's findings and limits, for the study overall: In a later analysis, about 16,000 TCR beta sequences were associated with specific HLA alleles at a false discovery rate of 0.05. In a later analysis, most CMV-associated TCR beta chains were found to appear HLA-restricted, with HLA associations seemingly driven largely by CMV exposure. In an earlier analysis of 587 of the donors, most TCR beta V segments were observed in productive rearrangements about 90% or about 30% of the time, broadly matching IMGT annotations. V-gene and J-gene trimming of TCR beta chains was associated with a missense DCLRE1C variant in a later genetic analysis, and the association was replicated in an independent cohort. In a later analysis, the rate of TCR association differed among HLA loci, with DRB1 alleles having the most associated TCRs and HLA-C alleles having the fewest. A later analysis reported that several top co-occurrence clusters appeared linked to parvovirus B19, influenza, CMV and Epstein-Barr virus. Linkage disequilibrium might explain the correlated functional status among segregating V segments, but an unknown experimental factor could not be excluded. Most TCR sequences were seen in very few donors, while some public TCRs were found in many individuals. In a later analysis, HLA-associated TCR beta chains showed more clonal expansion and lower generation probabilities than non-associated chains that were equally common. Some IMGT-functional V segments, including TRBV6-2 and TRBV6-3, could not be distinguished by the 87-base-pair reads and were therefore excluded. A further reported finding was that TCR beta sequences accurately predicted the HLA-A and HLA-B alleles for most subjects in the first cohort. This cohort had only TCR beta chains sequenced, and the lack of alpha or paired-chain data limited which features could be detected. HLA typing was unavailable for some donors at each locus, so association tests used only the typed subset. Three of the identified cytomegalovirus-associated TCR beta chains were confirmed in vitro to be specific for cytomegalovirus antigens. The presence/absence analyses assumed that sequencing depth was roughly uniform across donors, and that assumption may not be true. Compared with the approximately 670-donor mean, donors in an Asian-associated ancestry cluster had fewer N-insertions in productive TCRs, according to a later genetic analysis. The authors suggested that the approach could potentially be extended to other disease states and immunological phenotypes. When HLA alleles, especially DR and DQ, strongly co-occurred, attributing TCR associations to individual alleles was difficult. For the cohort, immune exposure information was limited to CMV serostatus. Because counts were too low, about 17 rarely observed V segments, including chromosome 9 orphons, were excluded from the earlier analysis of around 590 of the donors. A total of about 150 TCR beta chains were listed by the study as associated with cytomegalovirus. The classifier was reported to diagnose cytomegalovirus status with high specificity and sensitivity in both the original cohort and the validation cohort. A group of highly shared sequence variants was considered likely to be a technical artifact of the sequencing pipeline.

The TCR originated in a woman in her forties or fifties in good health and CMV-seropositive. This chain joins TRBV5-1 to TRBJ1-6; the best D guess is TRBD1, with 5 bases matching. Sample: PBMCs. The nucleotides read TGCGCCAGCAGCTTCCAGGGTGATTCACCCCTCCACTTT. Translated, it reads CASSFQGDSPLHF.